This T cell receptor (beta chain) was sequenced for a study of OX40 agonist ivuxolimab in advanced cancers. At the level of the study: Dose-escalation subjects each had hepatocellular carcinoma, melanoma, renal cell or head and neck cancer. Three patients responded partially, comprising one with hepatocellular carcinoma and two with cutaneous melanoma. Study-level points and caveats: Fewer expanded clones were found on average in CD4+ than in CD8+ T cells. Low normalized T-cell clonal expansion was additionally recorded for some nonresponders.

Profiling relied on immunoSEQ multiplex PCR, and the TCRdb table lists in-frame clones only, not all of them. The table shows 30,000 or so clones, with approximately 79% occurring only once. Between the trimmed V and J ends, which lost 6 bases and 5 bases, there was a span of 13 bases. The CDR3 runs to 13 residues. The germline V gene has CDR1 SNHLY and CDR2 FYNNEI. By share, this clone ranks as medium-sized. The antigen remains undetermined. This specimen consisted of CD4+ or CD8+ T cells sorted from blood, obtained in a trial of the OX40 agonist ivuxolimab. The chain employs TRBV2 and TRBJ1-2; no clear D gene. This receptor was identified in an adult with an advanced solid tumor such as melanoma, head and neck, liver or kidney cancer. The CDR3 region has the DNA TGTGCCAGCAGCCCTAGTCCGGATTATGGCTACACCTTC. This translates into CASSPSPDYGYTF.